Shown below are 17 T cell receptor beta chains from a single sample sequenced in a study of blood T cell repertoires in COVID-19. Generated by immunoSEQ multiplex PCR, the TCRdb table keeps only in-frame clones and is missing some. The data contain about 670,000 clones, about 87% of them singletons. Sequenced material: peripheral blood. These receptors came from a woman younger than 35 with acute or convalescent COVID-19.

This chain joins TRBV2 and TRBJ2-7; tentatively, D is TRBD2 (7 bases). The V and J ends lost 6 bases and 9 bases respectively, with 15 bases between them. Germline-derived CDR1 and CDR2 are SNHLY and FYNNEI. The length of the CDR3 is 12 residues. As DNA, the CDR3 is TGTGCCAGCAGAGCGGGGCCCAGGGGGCAGTACTTC. It specifies CASRAGPRGQYF.

This chain links TRBV7-6 with TRBJ2-5, with TRBD2 matching 10 bases. V trimming: 3 bases; J trimming: 2 bases; junction bases outside the gene matches: 6. The V gene's germline CDR1 is SGHVS and CDR2 FNYEAQ. CDR3 length equals 16 residues. CDR3 in DNA: TGTGCCAGCAGCTTGATTAGCGGGGGGTCACAAGAGACCCAGTACTTC. It is translated as CASSLISGGSQETQYF.

The chain has TRBV4-1 and TRBJ1-2; 10 nucleotides agree with TRBD1. Per the germline V gene, CDR1 is MGHRA and CDR2 is YSYEKL. CDR3 length: 14 amino acids. Trimming at V came to 3 bases and at J to 4 bases, leaving 2 bases not matched to a gene. CDR3 residues: CASSHRTGGYGYTF. The CDR3 DNA reads TGCGCCAGCAGCCACAGGACAGGGGGCTATGGCTACACCTTC.

The rearrangement uses TRBV15 and TRBJ2-1, with D possibly matching TRBD1 (6 bases). The CDR3 has 15 residues. Trimming removed 0 bases at V and 7 bases at J, with 13 bases between. In germline, CDR1 is LNHNV, CDR2 YYDKDF (reference sequence). The DNA of the CDR3 is TGTGCCACCAGCAGAGATCGAGCAGGGGTAAATGAGCAGTTCTTC. Its protein product is CATSRDRAGVNEQFF. Looking up the rest from reference TRBV15 and TRBJ2-1 gives the full variable domain: DAMVIQNPRYQVTQFGKPVTLSCSQTLNHNVMYWYQQKSSQAPKLLFHYYDKDFNNEADTPDNFQSRRPNTSFCFLDIRSPGLGDTAMYLCATSRDRAGVNEQFFGPGTRLTVL.

This chain joins TRBV5-1 and TRBJ2-3; D perhaps matches TRBD1 (6 bases). CDR1 is SGHRS and CDR2 is YFSETQ in the germline V gene. The CDR3 sequence is 13 residues long. Trimming left V 8 bases short and J 0 bases short, with 10 bases between. The CDR3 sequence is CASGTFSTDTQYF. For the CDR3, the DNA is TGCGCCAGTGGGACATTTAGCACAGATACGCAGTATTTT. The whole variable domain, remainder taken from reference TRBV5-1 and TRBJ2-3, is KAGVTQTPRYLIKTRGQQVTLSCSPISGHRSVSWYQQTPGQGLQFLFEYFSETQRNKGNFPGRFSGRQFSNSRSEMNVSTLELGDSALYLCASGTFSTDTQYFGPGTRLTVL.

CDR3 DNA: TGCAGCGTTGGACAGGAAATTAATTCACCCCTCCACTTT. Its translation: CSVGQEINSPLHF. The V and J genes are TRBV29-1 and TRBJ1-6, with D tentatively TRBD1 (6 bases). CDR1 is SQVTM and CDR2 is ANQGSEA in the germline V gene. V was cut by 4 bases and J by 6 bases, with 10 bases left in between. The CDR3 is 13 amino acids.

V and J are TRBV7-2 and TRBJ1-1; D is undetermined. V was pared by 6 bases and J by 8 bases, with 13 bases between. This CDR3 spans 12 amino acids. In germline, CDR1 is SGHTA, CDR2 FQGNSA. The CDR3 DNA follows: TGTGCCAGCAGATACCCCCCGCAGGAAGCTTTCTTT. Translating gives CASRYPPQEAFF.

This chain connects TRBV7-2 to TRBJ2-7; TRBD1 agrees at 7 bases. There are 15 residues in the CDR3. The germline V gene encodes CDR1 SGHTA and CDR2 FQGNSA. V lost 1 base, J lost 4 bases, and 7 bases stayed unmatched. Here the CDR3 reads CASSLDATGFYEQYF. The DNA of the CDR3 is TGTGCCAGCAGCTTAGACGCGACAGGGTTTTACGAGCAGTACTTC.

This clone came up a few times. The chain carries TRBV2 and TRBJ1-1, with D uncertain. The CDR3 contains 13 residues. Germline V CDR1 and CDR2: SNHLY, FYNNEI. V lost 4 bases to trimming and J lost 4 bases, with 10 bases between them. CDR3 DNA sequence: TGTGCCAGCAGTGTGAGGGAGAGCACTGAAGCTTTCTTT. Translation: CASSVRESTEAFF. The whole variable domain, remainder taken from reference TRBV2 and TRBJ1-1, is EPEVTQTPSHQVTQMGQEVILRCVPISNHLYFYWYRQILGQKVEFLVSFYNNEISEKSEIFDDQFSVERPDGSNFTLKIRSTKLEDSAMYFCASSVRESTEAFFGQGTRLTVV.

The rearrangement uses TRBV12-5 and TRBJ2-1; no definite D call. This CDR3 comprises 12 residues. Trimming cost V 6 bases and J 7 bases, with 10 bases left between them. CDR1 is LGHNT and CDR2 is FRNRAP in the germline V gene. CDR3 DNA: TGTGCTAGTGGGTCACTGTGGAATGAGCAGTTCTTC. Translating gives CASGSLWNEQFF.

V gene TRBV7-9 combines with J gene TRBJ1-2; 9 positions agree with TRBD1. Germline CDR1 is SEHNR and CDR2 is FQNEAQ (reference sequence). The V segment lost 6 bases and the J segment 5 bases; nucleotides outside the gene matches: 7. CDR3 length: 14 residues. The CDR3 DNA reads TGTGCCAGCAGTTCAACAGGGGGCGAATATGGCTACACCTTC. It specifies CASSSTGGEYGYTF.

This clone was detected a few times. V is TRBV27 and J is TRBJ1-4, with TRBD1 matching 8 bases. The CDR3 has 15 residues. Germline V gene sequence: CDR1 MNHEY, CDR2 SMNVEV (reference sequence). V trimming: 4 bases; J trimming: 7 bases; junction bases outside the gene matches: 8. CDR3 loop: CASSSGPGQVEKLFF. In nucleotides, the CDR3 is TGTGCCAGCAGTTCCGGCCCGGGACAGGTTGAAAAACTGTTTTTT.

The chain combines TRBV29-1 with TRBJ1-5; D gene ambiguous. The length of the CDR3 is 13 residues. The V end lost 4 bases, the J end lost 2 bases, and 9 bases lay between the germline ends. Germline CDR1 SQVTM, CDR2 ANQGSEA. The CDR3 spells CSVAGGGNQPQHF. The CDR3 region has the DNA TGCAGCGTTGCCGGTGGAGGCAATCAGCCCCAGCATTTT. The complete variable domain, with remaining parts taken from reference TRBV29-1 and TRBJ1-5, reads SAVISQKPSRDICQRGTSLTIQCQVDSQVTMMFWYRQQPGQSLTLIATANQGSEATYESGFVIDKFPISRPNLTFSTLTVSNMSPEDSSIYLCSVAGGGNQPQHFGDGTRLSIL.

This rearrangement joins TRBV2 to TRBJ1-2, with 7 bases matching TRBD1. Germline assignment: CDR1 SNHLY and CDR2 FYNNEI. V gave up 2 bases and J gave up 6 bases; unmatched junction bases: 6. This CDR3 has 14 residues. The CDR3 sequence: CASSENRGLDGYTF. CDR3 DNA: TGTGCCAGCAGTGAAAACAGGGGATTGGATGGCTACACCTTC.

The rearrangement joins TRBV5-4 to TRBJ2-2; TRBD2 aligns across 8 bases. CDR1 is SGHNT and CDR2 is YYREEE in the germline V gene (reference sequence). This CDR3 is 15 amino acids long. Losses at the gene ends were 4 bases for V and 0 bases for J; bases not matched to a gene: 2. The CDR3 here is CASSLGLANTGELFF. The CDR3 DNA is TGTGCCAGCAGCCTGGGACTAGCGAACACCGGGGAGCTGTTTTTT. The full variable domain, in which reference TRBV5-4 and TRBJ2-2 provide the parts outside the CDR3, is ETGVTQSPTHLIKTRGQQVTLRCSSQSGHNTVSWYQQALGQGPQFIFQYYREEENGRGNFPPRFSGLQFPNYSSELNVNALELDDSALYLCASSLGLANTGELFFGEGSRLTVL.

The chain links TRBV6-4 to TRBJ1-2; D is uncertain. Trimming shortened V by 5 bases and J by 8 bases, and 15 bases separated the two germline ends. Germline CDR1 and CDR2: MRHNA and SNTAGT. The CDR3 is made up of 13 amino acids. The CDR3 protein is CASSPTGGYGYTF. The CDR3 coding sequence is TGTGCCAGCAGTCCTACTGGAGGGTACGGCTACACCTTC.

The chain combines TRBV5-1 with TRBJ2-7; D unclear. V was shortened by 4 bases and J by 0 bases, with 14 bases between the two germline ends. Germline V gene sequence: CDR1 SGHRS, CDR2 YFSETQ. There are 15 residues in the CDR3. The CDR3 DNA reads TGCGCCAGCAGCGCCTCGTGGCAGTTCTCCTACGAGCAGTACTTC. It specifies CASSASWQFSYEQYF.